This TCR beta chain was captured by sequencing in a study of a mutant IDH1 vaccine in newly diagnosed glioma. Study-level information: Vaccine dosing followed radiotherapy by 4-6 weeks, or accompanied temozolomide cycles. The therapy given earlier, which was standard therapy, consisted of radiotherapy, temozolomide, or both, and most of the patients received both. Overall study findings and caveats: There seemed to be no relation between pseudoprogression and changes in top peripheral T cell clonotypes.

Sequenced by immunoSEQ multiplex PCR; TCRdb stores in-frame clones only, minus some. This sample carries 49,000 or so clones, approximately 78% of them seen once, and the ten largest clones take about 1.7%. In the case of this clone: As yet, its antigen is unknown.

Time point described: week 5, during vaccination. It was 300 ug of mutant IDH1 20-mer peptide that made up each vaccine dose, given with topical imiquimod. J lost 2 bases, V lost 1 base, and 2 bases had no gene match. The V gene's germline CDR1 is SGHVS and CDR2 FQNEAQ. The CDR3 consists of 15 residues. The sample in question was PBMCs, obtained from a glioma patient whose treatment included an IDH1 peptide vaccine. The sequence came from a woman between 35 and 50 years old with glioma. This chain joins TRBV7-8 and TRBJ2-3; 8 nucleotides line up with TRBD2. The CDR3 loop reads CASSLVAGHTDTQYF. DNA of the CDR3: TGTGCCAGCAGCTTAGTAGCGGGGCACACAGATACGCAGTATTTT.